This entry concerns a single T cell receptor beta chain. The antigen remains undetermined. The CDR3 has 14 amino acids. With 1 base clipped from V and 3 bases from J, the junction kept 1 base outside the gene matches. Germline lookup yields CDR1 SGHDT and CDR2 YYEEEE. Primers for the PCR totalled 60 Vbeta and 13 Jbeta. TCRdb's copy holds only in-frame clones and misses some; the assay was immunoSEQ multiplex PCR. The sample shows more than 110,000 clones, approximately 70% of them seen only once. This sample was taken from a study of cytomegalovirus exposure and HLA in healthy donors. Overall study: In an early release, HLA-typed donors contributed tens of millions of unique TCR sequences.

The study, taken as a whole, reports: Productive status was seen about 90% or about 30% of the time for most TCR beta V segments in an earlier analysis. Among the CMV-associated chains, three were confirmed in vitro as specific for CMV antigens.

This sequence originates from a woman aged 60-75 years in good health and CMV-seropositive. The chain recombines TRBV5-6 with TRBJ1-1, with 9 bases lining up with TRBD1. Sequenced input: PBMCs. The CDR3 DNA follows: TGTGCCAGCAGCTTGCGGGACAGGGACACTGAAGCTTTCTTT. Protein product: CASSLRDRDTEAFF. The complete variable domain, with remaining parts taken from reference TRBV5-6 and TRBJ1-1, reads DAGVTQSPTHLIKTRGQQVTLRCSPKSGHDTVSWYQQALGQGPQFIFQYYEEEERQRGNFPDRFSGHQFPNYSSELNVNALLLGDSALYLCASSLRDRDTEAFFGQGTRLTVV.